What follows are 21 T cell receptor beta chains derived from one specimen sequenced in a study of TIL therapy for anti-PD-1-resistant metastatic lung cancer. This was the immunoSEQ v3 assay. Only in-frame clones appear in the TCRdb table, and some are missing; sequencing was by immunoSEQ multiplex PCR. This repertoire shows roughly 54,000 clones, roughly 87% found once; its top ten account for about 2.5%. Noted time point: pre-treatment sample, taken before nivolumab and TIL therapy. The specimen comprised blood, sampled at baseline. The receptors originated from a person between 25 and 79 years old with non-small cell lung cancer.

The chain links TRBV28 to TRBJ2-5; no clear D. Trimming took 2 bases from V and 7 from J, leaving 11 bases between them. This CDR3 spans 13 amino acids. Germline loops: CDR1 MDHEN, CDR2 SYDVKM. CDR3 in DNA: TGTGCCAGCAGTTTAAAAGTGCCCCGGACCCAGTACTTC. Its translation is CASSLKVPRTQYF.

The V call is TRBV11-2, the J call TRBJ2-1; D possibly matches TRBD1 or TRBD2 (6 bases each). The CDR3 spans 14 residues. Looked up from germline, CDR1 is SGHAT and CDR2 is FQNNGV. V lost 5 bases and J 5 bases, leaving 13 bases between the germline ends. CDR3 in DNA: TGTGCCAGCAGCGAACGGAGGGGGAACAATGAGCAGTTCTTC. It specifies CASSERRGNNEQFF.

J is TRBJ2-1 and V is TRBV30; the D is unclear. The length of the CDR3 is 11 residues. Trimming shortened V by 1 base and J by 8 bases, and 6 bases separated the two germline ends. The V gene's germline CDR1 is GTSNPN and CDR2 SVGIG (reference sequence). The CDR3, as DNA: TGTGCCTGGAGTGCGTGGGATGAGCAGTTCTTC. Its translation is CAWSAWDEQFF. Complete variable domain (other parts from reference TRBV30 and TRBJ2-1): SQTIHQWPATLVQPVGSPLSLECTVEGTSNPNLYWYRQAAGRGLQLLFYSVGIGQISSEVPQNLSASRPQDRQFILSSKKLLLSDSGFYLCAWSAWDEQFFGPGTRLTVL.

The chain has TRBV3-1 (or the pseudogene TRBV3-2) and TRBJ2-6; no firm D call. The CDR3 covers 14 residues. Germline CDR1 and CDR2: LGHDT and YNNKEL (reference sequence). V was clipped by 5 bases and J by 0 bases, with 5 bases between them. In DNA, the CDR3 is TGTGCCAGCAGCACCAACTCTGGGGCCAACGTCCTGACTTTC. It is translated as CASSTNSGANVLTF.

The chain couples TRBV6-1 to TRBJ2-1, with D possibly TRBD2 on 5 matching bases. The germline V and J ends were trimmed by 0 bases and 10 bases, with 16 bases remaining between them. The germline CDR1 and CDR2 sequences are MNHNS and SASEGT. This CDR3 comprises 15 residues. Here the CDR3 DNA reads TGTGCCAGCAGTGAAGCGTTTCGACGGGATGAAGAGCAGTTCTTC. Protein product: CASSEAFRRDEEQFF.

This clone was found once. V gene TRBV3-1 (or the pseudogene TRBV3-2) combines with J gene TRBJ2-1; the D is unclear. The CDR3 totals 11 residues. Germline V CDR1 and CDR2: LGHDT, YNNKEL (reference sequence). The V end lost 1 base, the J end lost 10 bases, and 5 bases lay between the germline ends. The CDR3 DNA follows: TGTGCCAGCAGCCAAGGGTGGGAGCAGTTCTTC. The encoded protein is CASSQGWEQFF.

The chain has TRBV5-5 and TRBJ1-1; possible D gene TRBD1, 6 bases. Germline CDR1 reads SGHKS; CDR2 reads YYEKEE (reference sequence). With 4 bases removed from V and 5 bases from J, the gap between germline ends came to 18 bases. This CDR3 is built from 15 residues. The CDR3 DNA is TGTGCCAGCAGCCCCGGGACGGGGGCGGAAACTGAAGCTTTCTTT. Amino acids: CASSPGTGAETEAFF.

The chain joins TRBV28 to TRBJ1-1; the match to TRBD1 covers 9 bases. With V trimmed by 7 bases and J by 4 bases, 10 bases remained unmatched. Germline CDR1 and CDR2: MDHEN and SYDVKM. The CDR3 loop spans 15 amino acids. The CDR3 spells CASNSAGTGFTEAFF. CDR3 DNA: TGTGCCAGCAACTCAGCGGGGACAGGGTTCACTGAAGCTTTCTTT.

V usage is TRBV30 and J usage is TRBJ1-1; tentatively, D is TRBD1 (5 bases). V was trimmed by 7 bases and J by 6 bases, leaving 21 bases between them. CDR1 and CDR2 (germline): GTSNPN, SVGIG (reference sequence). The CDR3 loop spans 14 amino acids. The CDR3, as DNA: TGTGCCTCCTCGGTGTCATCACGGGGACCTGAAGCTTTCTTT. Its protein product is CASSVSSRGPEAFF.

This clone was seen once. At one end, the junction sequence differs from germline, possibly due to a read error. This chain's CDR3 is CASSYSSGQGNAKLFF. The CDR3 DNA follows: TGTGCCAGCAGTTACTCTTCGGGACAGGGGAATGCAAAACTGTTTTTT. The chain uses TRBV6-2 or TRBV6-3 and TRBJ1-4, with 10 bases fitting TRBD1. Germline-derived CDR1 and CDR2 are MNHEY and SVGEGT. This CDR3 spans 16 amino acids.

The CDR3 nucleotides are TGTGCCAGCAGTTACTTCGGGGGGGACGACATTCAGTACTTC. Residues: CASSYFGGDDIQYF. The V gene is TRBV6-5, the J gene TRBJ2-4, with 8 bases aligning to TRBD2. The V and J ends lost 1 base and 8 bases, in that order; junction bases with no gene match: 4. Germline CDR1 and CDR2: MNHEY and SVGAGI. This CDR3 contains 14 residues.

V gene TRBV5-1 combines with J gene TRBJ2-2; D gene ambiguous. Germline V gene sequence: CDR1 SGHRS, CDR2 YFSETQ. This CDR3 comprises 14 residues. V lost 9 bases, J lost 0 bases, and 12 bases lay in between. The chain's CDR3 is CATPFAANTGELFF. The CDR3, as DNA: TGCGCCACCCCCTTTGCCGCGAACACCGGGGAGCTGTTTTTT.

The chain recombines TRBV4-1 with TRBJ1-2; possible D gene TRBD1, 6 bases. The germline V gene encodes CDR1 MGHRA and CDR2 YSYEKL. The CDR3 extends over 14 amino acids. Deletions cut 1 base from V and 8 bases from J, with 14 bases between. The CDR3 here is CASSQGQGSWGYTF. DNA for the CDR3: TGCGCCAGCAGCCAAGGGCAGGGGAGTTGGGGCTACACCTTC.

This clone occurred once. This sequence joins TRBV30 and TRBJ1-5, with no clear D. The V and J ends lost 5 bases and 1 base respectively, with 12 bases between them. Germline V gene data show CDR1 as GTSNPN and CDR2 as SVGIG (reference sequence). The CDR3 contains 14 residues. CDR3 nucleotide sequence: TGTGCCTGGCGCAACGGGAACAGCAATCAGCCCCAGCATTTT. This sequence encodes CAWRNGNSNQPQHF. Together with reference TRBV30 and TRBJ1-5, the CDR3 gives the full variable domain: SQTIHQWPATLVQPVGSPLSLECTVEGTSNPNLYWYRQAAGRGLQLLFYSVGIGQISSEVPQNLSASRPQDRQFILSSKKLLLSDSGFYLCAWRNGNSNQPQHFGDGTRLSIL.

V gene TRBV20-1 combines with J gene TRBJ1-5; D gene unclear. This CDR3 region has 14 residues. V was cut by 3 bases and J by 0 bases, with 9 bases left in between. Germline lookup yields CDR1 DFQATT and CDR2 SNEGSKA (reference sequence). CDR3: CSASSGYSNQPQHF. DNA of the CDR3: TGCAGTGCTAGTTCTGGTTATAGCAATCAGCCCCAGCATTTT.

The chain combines TRBV2 with TRBJ2-1; D ambiguous. The CDR3 consists of 15 residues. The germline V gene encodes CDR1 SNHLY and CDR2 FYNNEI. Trimming shortened V by 4 bases and J by 2 bases, and 12 bases separated the two germline ends. The CDR3 loop is CASSVGSWPYNEQFF. In DNA, the CDR3 is TGTGCCAGCAGTGTAGGATCATGGCCCTACAATGAGCAGTTCTTC.

The rearrangement links TRBV4-2 to TRBJ2-1; D is undetermined. The CDR3 is 12 amino acids. V was cut by 2 bases and J by 8 bases, with 7 bases left in between. Per the germline V gene, CDR1 is LGHNA and CDR2 is YNFKEQ. The CDR3 DNA reads TGTGCCAGCAGCCAAAATCCTTATGAGCAGTTCTTC. This translates into CASSQNPYEQFF.

V gene TRBV7-2 combines with J gene TRBJ2-3, with a weak D call TRBD2 (6 bases). Trimming stripped 2 bases from V and 1 base from J, with 16 bases between. Germline V gene lookup returns CDR1 SGHTA and CDR2 FQGNSA. The CDR3 has 17 residues. The chain's CDR3 is CASSLRRSGEGTDTQYF. CDR3 sequence (DNA): TGTGCCAGCAGCTTAAGACGTAGCGGAGAGGGCACAGATACGCAGTATTTT.

This rearrangement joins TRBV27 to TRBJ1-1; maybe TRBD1 (6 bases). In germline, CDR1 is MNHEY, CDR2 SMNVEV (reference sequence). The CDR3 contains 14 residues. The V and J ends lost 5 bases and 3 bases respectively, with 13 bases between them. The CDR3, as DNA: TGTGCCAGCAGTCTTGCGGGGGCATACACTGAAGCTTTCTTT. It specifies CASSLAGAYTEAFF.

This clone was detected only once. The rearrangement links TRBV19 to TRBJ2-7; the match to TRBD1 covers 9 bases. With V trimmed by 5 bases and J by 5 bases, 13 bases remained unmatched. This CDR3 comprises 16 residues. Germline CDR1 is LNHDA and CDR2 is SQIVND (reference sequence). CDR3 in DNA: TGTGCCAGTAGTTTTCGACCGGGACAGGGTCCCCACGAGCAGTACTTC. The encoded protein is CASSFRPGQGPHEQYF.

The rearrangement joins TRBV15 to TRBJ2-2; 8 bases map to TRBD2. The CDR3 is 15 residues long. V shed 0 bases, J shed 6 bases, and the junction held 3 bases outside the gene matches. Germline CDR1 reads LNHNV; CDR2 reads YYDKDF (reference sequence). DNA for the CDR3: TGTGCCACCAGCAGAGATGGAGCGGGAGCCGGGGAGCTGTTTTTT. As protein: CATSRDGAGAGELFF.